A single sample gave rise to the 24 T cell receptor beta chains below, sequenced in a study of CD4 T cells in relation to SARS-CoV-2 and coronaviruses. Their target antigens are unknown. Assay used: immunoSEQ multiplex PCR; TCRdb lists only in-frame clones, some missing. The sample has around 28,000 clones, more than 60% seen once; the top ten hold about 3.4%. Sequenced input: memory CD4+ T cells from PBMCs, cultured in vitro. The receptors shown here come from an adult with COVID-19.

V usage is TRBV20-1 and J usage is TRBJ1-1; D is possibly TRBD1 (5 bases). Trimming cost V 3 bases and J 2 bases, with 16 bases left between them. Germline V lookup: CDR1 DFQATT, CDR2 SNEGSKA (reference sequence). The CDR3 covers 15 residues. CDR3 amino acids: CSASRLRGDNTEAFF. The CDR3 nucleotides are TGCAGTGCTAGTAGATTGCGGGGGGATAACACTGAAGCTTTCTTT.

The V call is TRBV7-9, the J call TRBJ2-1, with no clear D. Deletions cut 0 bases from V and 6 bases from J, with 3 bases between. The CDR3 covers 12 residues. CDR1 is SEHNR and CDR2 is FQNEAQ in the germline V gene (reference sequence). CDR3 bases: TGTGCCAGCAGCTTAGCGCCCAATGAGCAGTTCTTC. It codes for CASSLAPNEQFF.

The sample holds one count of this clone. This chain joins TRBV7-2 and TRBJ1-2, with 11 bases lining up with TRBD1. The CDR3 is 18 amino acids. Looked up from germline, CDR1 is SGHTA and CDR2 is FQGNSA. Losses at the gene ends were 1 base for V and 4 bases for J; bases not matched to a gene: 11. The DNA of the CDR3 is TGTGCCAGCAGCTTAGGGGGAGGTATCGGACAGGGGGCCTATGGCTACACCTTC. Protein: CASSLGGGIGQGAYGYTF. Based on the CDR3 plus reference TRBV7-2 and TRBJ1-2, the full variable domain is GAGVSQSPSNKVTEKGKDVELRCDPISGHTALYWYRQSLGQGLEFLIYFQGNSAPDKSGLPSDRFSAERTGGSVSTLTIQRTQQEDSAVYLCASSLGGGIGQGAYGYTFGSGTRLTVV.

The CDR3 spells CASSFSGGSGKMETQYF. DNA for the CDR3: TGTGCCAGCAGCTTTTCTGGTGGTAGCGGGAAGATGGAGACCCAGTACTTC. This sequence joins TRBV7-8 and TRBJ2-5; 8 bases fit TRBD2. Unmatched junction bases numbered 14, after V lost 3 bases and J lost 5 bases. The CDR3 spans 17 residues. Germline-derived CDR1 and CDR2 are SGHVS and FQNEAQ.

This chain's CDR3 is CASSPRPGQSYEQYF. The CDR3, as DNA: TGTGCCAGCAGTCCAAGGCCCGGACAGTCCTACGAGCAGTACTTC. The rearrangement joins TRBV27 to TRBJ2-7; a weak D match, TRBD1 (6 bases). The CDR3 has 15 residues. Germline values: CDR1 MNHEY, CDR2 SMNVEV (reference sequence). V shed 5 bases and J shed 1 base, with 15 bases lying between them.

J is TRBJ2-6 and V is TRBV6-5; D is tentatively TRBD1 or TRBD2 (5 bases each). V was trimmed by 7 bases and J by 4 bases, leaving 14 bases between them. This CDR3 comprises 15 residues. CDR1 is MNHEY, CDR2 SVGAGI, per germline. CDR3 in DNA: TGTGCCAGCACCCGAGCAGGGACCGGGGCCAACGTCCTGACTTTC. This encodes CASTRAGTGANVLTF.

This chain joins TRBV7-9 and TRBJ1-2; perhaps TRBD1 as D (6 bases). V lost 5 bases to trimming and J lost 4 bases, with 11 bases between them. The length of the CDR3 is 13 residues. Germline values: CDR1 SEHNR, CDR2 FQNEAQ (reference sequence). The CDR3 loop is CASSPGTSYGYTF. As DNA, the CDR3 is TGTGCCAGCAGCCCCGGGACATCCTATGGCTACACCTTC.

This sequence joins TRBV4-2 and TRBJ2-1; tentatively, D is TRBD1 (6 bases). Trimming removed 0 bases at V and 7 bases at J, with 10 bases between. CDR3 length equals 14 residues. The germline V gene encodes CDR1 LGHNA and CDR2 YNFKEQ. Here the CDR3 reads CASSQDRGGNEQFF. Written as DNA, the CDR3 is TGTGCCAGCAGCCAAGACAGGGGTGGGAATGAGCAGTTCTTC.

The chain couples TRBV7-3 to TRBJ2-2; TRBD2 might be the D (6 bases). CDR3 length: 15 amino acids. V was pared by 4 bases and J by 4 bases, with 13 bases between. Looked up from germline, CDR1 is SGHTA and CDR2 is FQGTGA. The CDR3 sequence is CASSSSGGITGELFF. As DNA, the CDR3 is TGTGCCAGCAGCTCGTCCGGGGGAATCACCGGGGAGCTGTTTTTT.

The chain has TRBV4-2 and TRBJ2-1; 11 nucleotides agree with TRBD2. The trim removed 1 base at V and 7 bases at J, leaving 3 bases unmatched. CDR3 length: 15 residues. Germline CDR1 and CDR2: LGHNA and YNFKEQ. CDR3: CASSQVLAGVNEQFF. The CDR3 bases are TGTGCCAGCAGCCAAGTACTAGCGGGAGTTAATGAGCAGTTCTTC.

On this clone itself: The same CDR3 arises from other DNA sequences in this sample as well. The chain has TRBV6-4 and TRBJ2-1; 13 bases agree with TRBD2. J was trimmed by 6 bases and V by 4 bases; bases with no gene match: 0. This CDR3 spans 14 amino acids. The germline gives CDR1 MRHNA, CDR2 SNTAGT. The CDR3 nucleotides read TGTGCCAGCAGTGGACTAGCGGGAGGCAATGAGCAGTTCTTC. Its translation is CASSGLAGGNEQFF.

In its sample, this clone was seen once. The CDR3 region is CASSLTGVPVWPQHF. In DNA form, the CDR3 reads TGTGCCAGCAGCCTAACAGGGGTTCCCGTCTGGCCCCAGCATTTT. The chain uses TRBV5-5 and TRBJ1-5, with 7 bases that match TRBD1. Germline V gene data show CDR1 as SGHKS and CDR2 as YYEKEE (reference sequence). This CDR3 region has 15 residues. Trimming cost V 4 bases and J 9 bases; bases outside gene matches: 13.

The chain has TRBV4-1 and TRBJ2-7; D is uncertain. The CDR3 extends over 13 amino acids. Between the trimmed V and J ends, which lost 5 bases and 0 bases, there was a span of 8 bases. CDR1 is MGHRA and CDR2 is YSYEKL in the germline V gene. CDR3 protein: CASSSGSSYEQYF. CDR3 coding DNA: TGCGCCAGCAGCTCTGGCAGCTCCTACGAGCAGTACTTC.

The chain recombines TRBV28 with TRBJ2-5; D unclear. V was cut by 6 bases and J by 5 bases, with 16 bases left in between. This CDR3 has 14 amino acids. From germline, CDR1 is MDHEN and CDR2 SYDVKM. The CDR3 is CASRGKNWRETQYF. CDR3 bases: TGTGCCAGCAGGGGCAAGAATTGGCGGGAGACCCAGTACTTC.

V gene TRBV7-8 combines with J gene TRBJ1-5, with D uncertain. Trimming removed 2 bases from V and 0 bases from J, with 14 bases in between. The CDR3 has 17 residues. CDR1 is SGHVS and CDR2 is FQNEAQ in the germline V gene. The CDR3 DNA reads TGTGCCAGCAGCTTATTCCAGCAGGACTATAGCAATCAGCCCCAGCATTTT. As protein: CASSLFQQDYSNQPQHF.

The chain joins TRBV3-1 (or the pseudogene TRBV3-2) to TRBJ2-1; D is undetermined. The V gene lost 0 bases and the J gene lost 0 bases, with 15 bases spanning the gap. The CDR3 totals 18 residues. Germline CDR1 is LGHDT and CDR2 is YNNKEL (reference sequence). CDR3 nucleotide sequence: TGTGCCAGCAGCCAAGAAGTTCAAACGGGTCACTCCTACAATGAGCAGTTCTTC. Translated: CASSQEVQTGHSYNEQFF.

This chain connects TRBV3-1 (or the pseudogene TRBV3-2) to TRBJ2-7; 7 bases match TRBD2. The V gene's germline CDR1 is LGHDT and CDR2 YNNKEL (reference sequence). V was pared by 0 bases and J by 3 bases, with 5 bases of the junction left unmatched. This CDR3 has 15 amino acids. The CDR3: CASSQEGAGDYEQYF. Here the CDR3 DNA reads TGTGCCAGCAGCCAAGAAGGCGCGGGAGACTACGAGCAGTACTTC.

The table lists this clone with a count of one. CDR3 loop: CASSLARETQYF. The CDR3 region has the DNA TGTGCCAGCAGCTTAGCGCGGGAGACCCAGTACTTC. The V call is TRBV7-2, the J call TRBJ2-5; D not certain. CDR3 length equals 12 residues. Trimming removed 0 bases from V and 5 bases from J, with 4 bases in between. In germline, CDR1 is SGHTA, CDR2 FQGNSA.

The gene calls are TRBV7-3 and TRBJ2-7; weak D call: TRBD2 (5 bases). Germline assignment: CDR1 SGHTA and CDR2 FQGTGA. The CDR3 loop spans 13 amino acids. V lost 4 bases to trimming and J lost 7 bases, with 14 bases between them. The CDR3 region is CASSSSLPGEQYF. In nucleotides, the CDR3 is TGTGCCAGCAGCTCCTCCCTCCCGGGGGAGCAGTACTTC.

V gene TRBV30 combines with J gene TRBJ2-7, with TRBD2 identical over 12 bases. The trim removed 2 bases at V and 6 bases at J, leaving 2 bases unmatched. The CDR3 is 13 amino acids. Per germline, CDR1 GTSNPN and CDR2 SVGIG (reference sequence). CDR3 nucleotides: TGTGCCTGGAGTAGGACTAGCGGGACCGAGCAGTACTTC. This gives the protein CAWSRTSGTEQYF.

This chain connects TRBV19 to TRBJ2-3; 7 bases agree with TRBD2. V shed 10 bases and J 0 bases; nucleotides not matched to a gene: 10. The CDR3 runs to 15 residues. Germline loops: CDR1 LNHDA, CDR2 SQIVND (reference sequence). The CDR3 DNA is TGTGCCACCTCCCCGTCTAGCGGAAGCACAGATACGCAGTATTTT. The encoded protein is CATSPSSGSTDTQYF. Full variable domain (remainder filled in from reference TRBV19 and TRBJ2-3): DGGITQSPKYLFRKEGQNVTLSCEQNLNHDAMYWYRQDPGQGLRLIYYSQIVNDFQKGDIAEGYSVSREKKESFPLTVTSAQKNPTAFYLCATSPSSGSTDTQYFGPGTRLTVL.

The CDR3 loop is CASSPNPKQTATNEKLFF. As DNA, the CDR3 is TGTGCCAGCAGTCCGAACCCCAAACAAACAGCAACTAATGAAAAACTGTTTTTT. This sequence joins TRBV28 and TRBJ1-4; D is uncertain. V was trimmed by 5 bases and J by 0 bases, leaving 19 bases between them. The CDR3 contains 18 residues. CDR1 is MDHEN, CDR2 SYDVKM, per germline.

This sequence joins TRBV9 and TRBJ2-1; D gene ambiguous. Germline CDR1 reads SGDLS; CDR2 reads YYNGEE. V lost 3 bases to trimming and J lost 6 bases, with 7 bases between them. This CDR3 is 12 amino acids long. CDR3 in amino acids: CASSGGFNEQFF. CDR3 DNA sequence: TGTGCCAGCAGCGGAGGATTCAATGAGCAGTTCTTC.

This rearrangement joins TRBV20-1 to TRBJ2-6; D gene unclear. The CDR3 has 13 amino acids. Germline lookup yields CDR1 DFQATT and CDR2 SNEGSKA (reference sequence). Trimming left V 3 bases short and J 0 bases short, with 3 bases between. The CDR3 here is CSASYSGANVLTF. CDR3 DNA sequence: TGCAGTGCTAGTTACTCTGGGGCCAACGTCCTGACTTTC.